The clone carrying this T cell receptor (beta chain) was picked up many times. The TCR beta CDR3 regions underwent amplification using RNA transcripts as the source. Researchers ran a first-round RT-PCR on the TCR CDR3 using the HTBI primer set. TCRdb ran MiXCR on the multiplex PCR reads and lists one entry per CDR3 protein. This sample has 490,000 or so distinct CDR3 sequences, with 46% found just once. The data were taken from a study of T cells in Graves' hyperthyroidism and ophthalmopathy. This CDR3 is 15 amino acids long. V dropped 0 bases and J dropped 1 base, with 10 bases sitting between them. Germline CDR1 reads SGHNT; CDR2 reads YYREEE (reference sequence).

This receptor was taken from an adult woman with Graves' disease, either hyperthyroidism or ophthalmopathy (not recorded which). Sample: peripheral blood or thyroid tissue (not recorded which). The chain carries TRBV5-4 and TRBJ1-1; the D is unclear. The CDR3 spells CASSLALGANTEAFF. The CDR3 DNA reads TGTGCCAGCAGCTTGGCCCTAGGAGCGAACACTGAAGCTTTCTTT.